The T cell receptor beta chain described here comes from a study of metastatic and nonmetastatic thyroid tumors. MiXCR reprocessed the PCR reads for TCRdb. The sample lists about 30,000 clones, roughly 4% occurring once. This clone was found many times. Patients had received no treatment of any kind before thyroid surgery. Trimming removed 9 bases from V and 4 bases from J, with 19 bases in between. CDR1 is SGHRS, CDR2 YFSETQ, per germline. This CDR3 is 15 amino acids long. The clonotype was recovered from a female donor with papillary thyroid cancer or a benign thyroid nodule (not recorded which). Some clones in this sample may be carry-over from other donors' samples. Sequencing used blood. The rearrangement links TRBV5-1 to TRBJ2-2, with D tentatively TRBD1 or TRBD2 (5 bases each). CDR3 nucleotides: TGCGCCACCAGGGACCGGGAATCGGGCACCGGGGAGCTGTTTTTT. Encoded protein: CATRDRESGTGELFF. Full variable domain (remainder filled in from reference TRBV5-1 and TRBJ2-2): KAGVTQTPRYLIKTRGQQVTLSCSPISGHRSVSWYQQTPGQGLQFLFEYFSETQRNKGNFPGRFSGRQFSNSRSEMNVSTLELGDSALYLCATRDRESGTGELFFGEGSRLTVL.